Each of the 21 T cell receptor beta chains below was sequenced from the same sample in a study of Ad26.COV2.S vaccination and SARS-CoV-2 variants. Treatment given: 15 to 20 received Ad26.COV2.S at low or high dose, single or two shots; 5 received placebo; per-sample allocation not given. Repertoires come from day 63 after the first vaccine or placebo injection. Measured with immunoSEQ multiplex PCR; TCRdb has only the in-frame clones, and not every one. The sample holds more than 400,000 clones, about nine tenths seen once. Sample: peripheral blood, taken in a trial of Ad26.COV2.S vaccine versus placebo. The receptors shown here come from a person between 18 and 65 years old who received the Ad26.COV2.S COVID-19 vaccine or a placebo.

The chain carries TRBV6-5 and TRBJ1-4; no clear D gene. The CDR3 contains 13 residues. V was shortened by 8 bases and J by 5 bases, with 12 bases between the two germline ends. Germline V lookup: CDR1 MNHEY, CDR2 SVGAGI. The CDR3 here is CASCDGYNEKLFF. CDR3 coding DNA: TGTGCCAGCTGCGACGGGTACAATGAAAAACTGTTTTTT.

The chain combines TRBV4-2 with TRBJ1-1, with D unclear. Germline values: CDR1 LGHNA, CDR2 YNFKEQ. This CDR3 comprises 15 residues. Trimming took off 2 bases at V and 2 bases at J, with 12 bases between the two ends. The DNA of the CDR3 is TGTGCCAGCAGCCAATCCCCCCCGGCCAACACTGAAGCTTTCTTT. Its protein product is CASSQSPPANTEAFF.

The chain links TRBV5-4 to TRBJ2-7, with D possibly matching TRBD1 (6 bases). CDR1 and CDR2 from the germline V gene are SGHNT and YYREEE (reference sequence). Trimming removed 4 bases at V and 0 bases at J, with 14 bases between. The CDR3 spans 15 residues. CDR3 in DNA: TGTGCCAGCAGCGTAGCGAGGGGGAGCTCCTACGAGCAGTACTTC. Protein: CASSVARGSSYEQYF.

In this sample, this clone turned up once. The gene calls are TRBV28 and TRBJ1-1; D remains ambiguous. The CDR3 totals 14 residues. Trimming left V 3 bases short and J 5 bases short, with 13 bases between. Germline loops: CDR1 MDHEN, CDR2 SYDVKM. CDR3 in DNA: TGTGCCAGCAGTTTTACAAGGGCTAAAACTGAAGCTTTCTTT. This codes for CASSFTRAKTEAFF.

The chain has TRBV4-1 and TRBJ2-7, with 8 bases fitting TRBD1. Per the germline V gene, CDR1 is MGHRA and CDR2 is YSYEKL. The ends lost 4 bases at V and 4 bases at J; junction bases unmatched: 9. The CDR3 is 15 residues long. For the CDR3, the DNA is TGCGCCAGCAGCCCAGGGGGCGGCTTCGGGTACGAGCAGTACTTC. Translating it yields CASSPGGGFGYEQYF.

The CDR3 region is CATSDTGLAPSSYNEQFF. The CDR3 region has the DNA TGTGCCACCAGTGACACGGGACTAGCGCCAAGCTCCTACAATGAGCAGTTCTTC. The genes are TRBV24-1 and TRBJ2-1, with 10 bases identical to TRBD2. The V gene end was trimmed by 4 bases and the J gene end by 0 bases; junction bases not matched to a gene: 8. This CDR3 comprises 18 residues. Germline V gene lookup returns CDR1 KGHDR and CDR2 SFDVKD.

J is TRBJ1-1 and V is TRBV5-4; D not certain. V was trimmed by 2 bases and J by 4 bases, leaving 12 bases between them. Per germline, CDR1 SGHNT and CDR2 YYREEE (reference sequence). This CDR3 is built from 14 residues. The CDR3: CASSFGVVGTEAFF. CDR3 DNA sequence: TGTGCCAGCAGCTTCGGGGTGGTCGGCACTGAAGCTTTCTTT. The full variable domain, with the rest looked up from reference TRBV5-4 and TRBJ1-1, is ETGVTQSPTHLIKTRGQQVTLRCSSQSGHNTVSWYQQALGQGPQFIFQYYREEENGRGNFPPRFSGLQFPNYSSELNVNALELDDSALYLCASSFGVVGTEAFFGQGTRLTVV.

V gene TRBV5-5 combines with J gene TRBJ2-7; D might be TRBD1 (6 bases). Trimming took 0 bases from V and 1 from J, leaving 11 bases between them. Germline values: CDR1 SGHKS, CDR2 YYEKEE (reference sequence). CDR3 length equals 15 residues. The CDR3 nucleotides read TGTGCCAGCAGCTTGGTTGGCGGACAGTCCTACGAGCAGTACTTC. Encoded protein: CASSLVGGQSYEQYF.

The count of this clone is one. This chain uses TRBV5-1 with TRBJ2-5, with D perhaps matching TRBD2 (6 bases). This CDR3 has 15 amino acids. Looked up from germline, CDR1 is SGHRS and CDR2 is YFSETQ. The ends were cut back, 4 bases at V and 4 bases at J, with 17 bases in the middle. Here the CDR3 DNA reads TGCGCCAGCAGCCACGGGTTGGGAGGCGGAGAGACCCAGTACTTC. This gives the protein CASSHGLGGGETQYF.

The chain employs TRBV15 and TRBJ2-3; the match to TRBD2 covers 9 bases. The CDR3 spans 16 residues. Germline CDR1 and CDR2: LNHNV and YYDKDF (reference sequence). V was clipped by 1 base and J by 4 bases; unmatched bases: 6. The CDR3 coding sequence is TGTGCCACCAGCAGAGGTGGGACTAGCTATCCAGATACGCAGTATTTT. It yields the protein CATSRGGTSYPDTQYF.

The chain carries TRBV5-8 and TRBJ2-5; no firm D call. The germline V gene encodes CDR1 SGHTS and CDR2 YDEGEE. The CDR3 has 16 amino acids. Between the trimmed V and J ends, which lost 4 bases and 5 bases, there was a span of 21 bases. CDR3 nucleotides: TGTGCCAGCAGCCCCACCCGGGCCTATCTGGGGGAGACCCAGTACTTC. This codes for CASSPTRAYLGETQYF. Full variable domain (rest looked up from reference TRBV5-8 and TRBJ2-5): EAGVTQSPTHLIKTRGQQATLRCSPISGHTSVYWYQQALGLGLQFLLWYDEGEERNRGNFPPRFSGRQFPNYSSELNVNALELEDSALYLCASSPTRAYLGETQYFGPGTRLLVL.

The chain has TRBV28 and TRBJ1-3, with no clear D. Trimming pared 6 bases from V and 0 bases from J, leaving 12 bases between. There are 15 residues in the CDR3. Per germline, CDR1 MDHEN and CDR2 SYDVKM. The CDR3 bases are TGTGCCAGCAGGCTGACCCGGACCTCTGGAAACACCATATATTTT. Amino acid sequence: CASRLTRTSGNTIYF.

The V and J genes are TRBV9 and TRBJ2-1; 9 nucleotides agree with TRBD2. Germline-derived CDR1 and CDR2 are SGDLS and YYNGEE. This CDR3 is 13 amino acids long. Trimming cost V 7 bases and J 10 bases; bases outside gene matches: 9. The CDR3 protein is CASAGGPLREQFF. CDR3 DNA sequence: TGTGCCAGCGCGGGAGGGCCGCTCAGGGAGCAGTTCTTC. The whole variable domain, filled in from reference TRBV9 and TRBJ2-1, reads DSGVTQTPKHLITATGQRVTLRCSPRSGDLSVYWYQQSLDQGLQFLIQYYNGEERAKGNILERFSAQQFPDLHSELNLSSLELGDSALYFCASAGGPLREQFFGPGTRLTVL.

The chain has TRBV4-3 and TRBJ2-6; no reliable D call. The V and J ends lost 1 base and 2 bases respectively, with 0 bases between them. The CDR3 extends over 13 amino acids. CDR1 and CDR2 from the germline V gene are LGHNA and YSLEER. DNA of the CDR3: TGCGCCAGCAGCCAAGCTGGGGCCAACGTCCTGACTTTC. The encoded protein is CASSQAGANVLTF.

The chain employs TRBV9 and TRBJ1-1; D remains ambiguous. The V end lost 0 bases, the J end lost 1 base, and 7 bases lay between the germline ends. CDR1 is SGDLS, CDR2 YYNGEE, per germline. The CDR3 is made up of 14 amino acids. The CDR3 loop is CASSVAVRNTEAFF. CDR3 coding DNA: TGTGCCAGCAGCGTAGCGGTGCGGAACACTGAAGCTTTCTTT.

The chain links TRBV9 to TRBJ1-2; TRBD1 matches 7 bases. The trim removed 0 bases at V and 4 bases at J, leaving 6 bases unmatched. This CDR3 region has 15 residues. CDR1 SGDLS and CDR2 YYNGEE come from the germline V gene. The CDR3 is CASSVAGRGSYGYTF. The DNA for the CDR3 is TGTGCCAGCAGCGTAGCTGGCAGGGGGAGCTATGGCTACACCTTC. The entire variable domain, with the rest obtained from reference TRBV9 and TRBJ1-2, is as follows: DSGVTQTPKHLITATGQRVTLRCSPRSGDLSVYWYQQSLDQGLQFLIQYYNGEERAKGNILERFSAQQFPDLHSELNLSSLELGDSALYFCASSVAGRGSYGYTFGSGTRLTVV.

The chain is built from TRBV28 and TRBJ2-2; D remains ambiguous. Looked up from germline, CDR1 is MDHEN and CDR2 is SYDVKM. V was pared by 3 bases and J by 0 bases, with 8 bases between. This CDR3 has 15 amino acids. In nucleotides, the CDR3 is TGTGCCAGCAGTTTTAGGCGGCCGAACACCGGGGAGCTGTTTTTT. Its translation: CASSFRRPNTGELFF.

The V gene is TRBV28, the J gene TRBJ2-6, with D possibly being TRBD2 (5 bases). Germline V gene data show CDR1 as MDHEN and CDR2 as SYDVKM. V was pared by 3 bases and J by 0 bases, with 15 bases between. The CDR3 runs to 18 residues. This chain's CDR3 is CASSFRGEEGSGANVLTF. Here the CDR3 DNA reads TGTGCCAGCAGTTTCCGCGGAGAAGAGGGCTCTGGGGCCAACGTCCTGACTTTC.

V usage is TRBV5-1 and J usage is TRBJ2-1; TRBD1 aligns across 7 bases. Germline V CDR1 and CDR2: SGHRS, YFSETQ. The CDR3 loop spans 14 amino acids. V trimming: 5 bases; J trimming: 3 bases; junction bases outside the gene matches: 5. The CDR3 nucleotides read TGCGCCAGCAGTACAGGGGCAGGCTACAATGAGCAGTTCTTC. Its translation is CASSTGAGYNEQFF. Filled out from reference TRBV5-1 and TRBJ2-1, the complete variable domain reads KAGVTQTPRYLIKTRGQQVTLSCSPISGHRSVSWYQQTPGQGLQFLFEYFSETQRNKGNFPGRFSGRQFSNSRSEMNVSTLELGDSALYLCASSTGAGYNEQFFGPGTRLTVL.

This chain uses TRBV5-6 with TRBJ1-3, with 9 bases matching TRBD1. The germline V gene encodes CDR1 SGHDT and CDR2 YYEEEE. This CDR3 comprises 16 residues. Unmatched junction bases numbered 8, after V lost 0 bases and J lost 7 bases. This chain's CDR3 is CASSLDRGRVGNTIYF. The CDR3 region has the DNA TGTGCCAGCAGCTTGGACAGGGGGCGCGTTGGGAACACCATATATTTT.

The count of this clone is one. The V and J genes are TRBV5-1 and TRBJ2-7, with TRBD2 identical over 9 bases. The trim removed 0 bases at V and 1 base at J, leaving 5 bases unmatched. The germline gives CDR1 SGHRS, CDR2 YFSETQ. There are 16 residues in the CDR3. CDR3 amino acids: CASSLGLSGGSYEQYF. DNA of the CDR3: TGCGCCAGCAGCTTGGGTCTAAGCGGGGGGTCCTACGAGCAGTACTTC.